Listed below are T cell receptor beta chains from one sample, sequenced in a study of T cells after yellow fever vaccination. TCRdb re-derived calls from the 5' RACE reads in MiXCR, one entry per CDR3 protein. The sample yields about 170,000 distinct CDR3 sequences, roughly 11% seen once. Source: CD8+ T cells sorted from PBMCs, taken 15 days after the yellow fever booster vaccination. These receptors originate from a man between 18 and 29 years old who received the YFV17D yellow fever vaccine. Each CDR3 is given with its conserved first and last residue. D genes are given only for firm matches. Size values are once, few and many counts, or a class for expanded clones, and some rows have none.

cdr3_aa,cdr3_nt,v_call,clone_size,j_call,d_call
CSVEDRAVSYGYTF,TGCAGCGTTGAAGACAGGGCTGTAAGCTATGGCTACACCTTC,TRBV29-1,few,TRBJ1-2,-
CASSPPTPDTQYF,TGTGCCAGCAGCCCCCCCACGCCCGATACGCAGTATTTT,TRBV7-9,-,TRBJ2-3,-
CATSTGLNTEAFF,TGCGCCACCTCGACAGGTTTGAACACTGAAGCTTTCTTT,TRBV4-3,-,TRBJ1-1,-
CASSQISQGPEGNQPQHF,TGTGCCAGCAGCCAAATATCCCAGGGACCAGAGGGCAATCAGCCCCAGCATTTT,TRBV4-2,few,TRBJ1-5,-
CASSPGRQITGELFF,TGCGCCAGCAGCCCAGGCCGACAGATCACCGGGGAGCTGTTTTTT,TRBV4-1,-,TRBJ2-2,-
CASSLGVGVVGYPEAFF,TGCGCCAGCAGCTTGGGGGTTGGCGTTGTAGGATACCCTGAAGCTTTCTTT,TRBV5-1,-,TRBJ1-1,-
CASRGPPGNTIYF,TGTGCCAGCAGAGGGCCTCCTGGAAACACCATATATTTT,TRBV6-1,few,TRBJ1-3,-
CASSSTGGPGEQYF,TGTGCCAGCAGCTCTACCGGGGGGCCGGGGGAGCAGTACTTC,TRBV7-6,-,TRBJ2-7,-
CSASTAEPNYGYTF,TGCAGTGCTAGCACCGCAGAACCTAACTATGGCTACACCTTC,TRBV20-1,-,TRBJ1-2,-
CASSGQGPAYGYTF,TGTGCCAGCAGTGGACAGGGCCCGGCCTATGGCTACACCTTC,TRBV13,few,TRBJ1-2,TRBD1
CASSYRGGTGELFF,TGTGCCAGCAGCTACCGAGGCGGGACCGGGGAGCTGTTTTTT,TRBV6-4,-,TRBJ2-2,-
CASSLKPSGGIYEQYF,TGTGCCAGCAGCTTGAAACCGTCAGGGGGTATCTACGAGCAGTACTTC,TRBV5-4,few,TRBJ2-7,TRBD1
CASRPLAGAYNEQFF,TGTGCCAGCAGGCCGCTAGCGGGGGCTTACAATGAGCAGTTCTTC,TRBV6-6,-,TRBJ2-1,TRBD2
CASSQRDSVKPQHF,TGCGCCAGCAGTCAACGGGACAGTGTAAAGCCCCAGCATTTT,TRBV23-1,few,TRBJ1-5,TRBD1
CASRSGRREPALDEQFF,TGTGCCAGCAGGTCTGGTCGGCGCGAGCCAGCCCTGGATGAGCAGTTCTTC,TRBV6-2/TRBV6-3,-,TRBJ2-1,-
CASSPDRGDSSTDTQYF,TGTGCCAGTAGTCCAGACAGGGGCGACTCAAGCACAGATACGCAGTATTTT,TRBV19,-,TRBJ2-3,TRBD1
CSARRGRERPDTQYF,TGCAGTGCTAGAAGGGGGAGGGAGCGTCCAGATACGCAGTATTTT,TRBV20-1,many,TRBJ2-3,-
CASSQNRGANTGELFF,TGCGCCAGCAGCCAGAACAGAGGAGCGAACACCGGGGAGCTGTTTTTT,TRBV4-1,few,TRBJ2-2,-
CASTGESSAYNEQFF,TGTGCCAGCACAGGGGAGAGTAGCGCCTACAATGAGCAGTTCTTC,TRBV6-6,few,TRBJ2-1,-
CSARTGRGLEAFF,TGCAGTGCACGGACAGGGAGGGGACTTGAAGCTTTCTTT,TRBV20-1,few,TRBJ1-1,TRBD1
CASSYNSGGPYEQYF,TGTGCCAGCAGCTATAATAGCGGGGGGCCCTACGAGCAGTACTTC,TRBV7-2,-,TRBJ2-7,TRBD2
CASSPGILWEQYF,TGTGCCAGCAGCCCGGGGATACTTTGGGAGCAGTACTTC,TRBV7-6,few,TRBJ2-7,-
CASSLSVGPTAGSEETQYF,TGTGCCAGCAGCTTAAGCGTGGGGCCGACGGCGGGGTCGGAGGAGACCCAGTACTTC,TRBV7-3,-,TRBJ2-5,-
CSARGGDRVRWDNEQFF,TGCAGTGCTAGAGGAGGAGACAGGGTAAGATGGGACAATGAGCAGTTCTTC,TRBV20-1,-,TRBJ2-1,TRBD1
CASRIAIETQYF,TGTGCCAGCAGAATAGCGATAGAGACCCAGTACTTC,TRBV12-3/TRBV12-4,many,TRBJ2-5,-
CASSEDQGVPAEAFF,TGTGCCAGCAGTGAGGACCAGGGGGTACCCGCGGAGGCTTTCTTT,TRBV25-1,-,TRBJ1-1,TRBD1
CATSNPNSRITGELFF,TGTGCCACCAGCAACCCCAACAGTAGAATCACCGGGGAGCTGTTTTTT,TRBV15,-,TRBJ2-2,-
CSVEGSGETEAFF,TGCAGCGTTGAAGGAAGCGGGGAGACTGAAGCTTTCTTT,TRBV29-1,few,TRBJ1-1,-
CSVEARDRGAFF,TGCAGCGTTGAAGCCCGGGACAGGGGAGCTTTCTTT,TRBV29-1,few,TRBJ1-1,TRBD1
CASRQGLDEKLFF,TGCGCCAGCAGACAGGGATTAGATGAAAAACTGTTTTTT,TRBV4-3,few,TRBJ1-4,-
CASSQDWGRVIVSSTDTQYF,TGCGCCAGCAGCCAAGATTGGGGCAGGGTTATTGTTTCTAGCACAGATACGCAGTATTTT,TRBV4-1,few,TRBJ2-3,-
CASSTTVSNQPQHF,TGTGCCAGCAGTACGACAGTTAGCAATCAGCCCCAGCATTTT,TRBV7-9,few,TRBJ1-5,-
CASSSGQLTGELFF,TGTGCCAGCAGCTCGGGACAGCTCACCGGGGAGCTGTTTTTT,TRBV7-3,few,TRBJ2-2,TRBD1
CATSTGNQPQHF,TGTGCCACCAGTACGGGAAATCAGCCCCAGCATTTT,TRBV24-1,few,TRBJ1-5,-
CSALDRGGMNTEAFF,TGCAGTGCCCTTGACCGGGGGGGGATGAACACTGAAGCTTTCTTT,TRBV20-1,few,TRBJ1-1,-
CASSDLKQGTEAFF,TGTGCCAGCAGTGACCTGAAACAGGGAACTGAAGCTTTCTTT,TRBV6-6,few,TRBJ1-1,-
CASSYSMGGANTEAFF,TGTGCCAGCAGTTACTCGATGGGCGGCGCGAACACTGAAGCTTTCTTT,TRBV6-5,-,TRBJ1-1,-
CASRHPGQGYEQYF,TGTGCCAGCAGACACCCGGGACAGGGATACGAGCAGTACTTC,TRBV6-2/TRBV6-3,few,TRBJ2-7,TRBD1
CASSLAGTGAFF,TGTGCCAGCAGCTTGGCCGGGACTGGAGCTTTCTTT,TRBV5-4,few,TRBJ1-1,-
CASSLAVGRVRADTQYF,TGTGCCAGCAGCTTAGCGGTAGGCAGGGTGAGGGCGGATACGCAGTATTTT,TRBV7-8,-,TRBJ2-3,-
CASSRANNYGYTF,TGTGCCAGCAGCCGAGCAAATAACTATGGCTACACCTTC,TRBV6-5,-,TRBJ1-2,-
CASRNGENTEAFF,TGCGCCAGCCGGAACGGGGAAAACACTGAAGCTTTCTTT,TRBV5-1,few,TRBJ1-1,-
CASSLKGAVYEQYF,TGTGCCAGCAGCTTAAAGGGGGCTGTCTACGAGCAGTACTTC,TRBV5-4,-,TRBJ2-7,TRBD1
CASSLGPTPYNEQFF,TGTGCCAGCAGCTTGGGGCCAACGCCCTACAATGAGCAGTTCTTC,TRBV5-5,-,TRBJ2-1,-
CASSLVGAAGGLPGEQFF,TGTGCCAGCAGCTTAGTAGGTGCAGCGGGGGGGCTCCCGGGGGAGCAGTTCTTC,TRBV7-2,-,TRBJ2-1,TRBD2
CASSWGVGNEQFF,TGTGCCAGCAGTTGGGGGGTGGGCAATGAGCAGTTCTTC,TRBV27,few,TRBJ2-1,-
CASSSGTSAYSSQPQHF,TGTGCCAGCTCGTCCGGGACATCGGCCTATAGCAGTCAGCCCCAGCATTTT,TRBV25-1,-,TRBJ1-5,-
CASSVDGSLYGYTF,TGTGCCAGCAGCGTGGACGGGAGCCTCTATGGCTACACCTTC,TRBV7-6,many,TRBJ1-2,-
CASSNGDQQETQYF,TGTGCCAGCAGCAACGGGGACCAACAAGAGACCCAGTACTTC,TRBV7-9,few,TRBJ2-5,-
CASSLNRGVEAFF,TGTGCCAGCAGTTTGAACAGGGGCGTCGAAGCTTTCTTT,TRBV27,few,TRBJ1-1,TRBD1
CASSQTMQGQFF,TGCGCCAGCAGCCAAACTATGCAGGGGCAGTTCTTC,TRBV4-1,few,TRBJ2-1,-
CASSYPRGGDPRDTQYF,TGTGCCAGCAGTTACCCCCGGGGGGGGGACCCCCGTGATACGCAGTATTTT,TRBV6-5,few,TRBJ2-3,TRBD2
CASSEVGTTTVSGANVLTF,TGTGCCAGCAGTGAAGTCGGGACAACTACTGTATCTGGGGCCAACGTCCTGACTTTC,TRBV2,-,TRBJ2-6,-
CSVELNTEAFF,TGCAGCGTCGAATTGAACACTGAAGCTTTCTTT,TRBV29-1,-,TRBJ1-1,-
CASSYTSLNTGELFF,TGTGCCAGCAGTTACACTAGCCTGAACACCGGGGAGCTGTTTTTT,TRBV6-5,-,TRBJ2-2,-
CATSRVPAHEQFF,TGTGCCACCAGCAGAGTTCCTGCACATGAGCAGTTCTTC,TRBV15,-,TRBJ2-1,-
CASSSPGLAGGVRYQETQYF,TGTGCCAGCAGCTCCCCCGGACTAGCGGGGGGGGTTCGGTACCAAGAGACCCAGTACTTC,TRBV6-6,few,TRBJ2-5,TRBD2
CSAMDRELIQPQHF,TGCAGTGCCATGGACAGGGAGCTTATTCAGCCCCAGCATTTT,TRBV20-1,-,TRBJ1-5,TRBD1
CASSLGQGEADEQFF,TGTGCCAGCAGCCTGGGACAGGGGGAAGCAGATGAGCAGTTCTTC,TRBV7-8,few,TRBJ2-1,TRBD1